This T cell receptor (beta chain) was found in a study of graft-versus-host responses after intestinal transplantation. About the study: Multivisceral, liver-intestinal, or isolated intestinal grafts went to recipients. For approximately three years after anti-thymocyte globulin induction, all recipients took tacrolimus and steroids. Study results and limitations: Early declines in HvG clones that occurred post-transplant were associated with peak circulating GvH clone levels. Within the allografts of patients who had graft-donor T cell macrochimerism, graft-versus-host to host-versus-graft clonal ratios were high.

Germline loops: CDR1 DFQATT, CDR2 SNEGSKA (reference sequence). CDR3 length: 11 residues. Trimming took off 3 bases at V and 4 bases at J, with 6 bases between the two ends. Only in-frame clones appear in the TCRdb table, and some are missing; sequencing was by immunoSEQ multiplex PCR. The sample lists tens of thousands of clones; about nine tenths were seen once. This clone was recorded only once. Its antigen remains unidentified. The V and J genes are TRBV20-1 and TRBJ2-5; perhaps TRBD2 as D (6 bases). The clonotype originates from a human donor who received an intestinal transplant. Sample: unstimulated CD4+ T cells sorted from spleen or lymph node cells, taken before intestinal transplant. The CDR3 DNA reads TGCAGTGCTAGCGGGGGAGAGACCCAGTACTTC. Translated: CSASGGETQYF.